This T cell receptor beta chain appears in the sequencing data of a study of blood T cell repertoires in COVID-19. Study at large: Whether acute or convalescent, the COVID-19 samples came from the United States, Italy and Spain. T cells, B-cell-depleted T cells, or PBMCs provided the cDNA or gDNA that served as material.

Only in-frame clones appear in the TCRdb table, and some are missing; sequencing was by immunoSEQ multiplex PCR. This sample has under 300,000 clones, with 75% to 90% found just once. The length of the CDR3 is 15 residues. Trimming cost V 5 bases and J 6 bases; bases outside gene matches: 9. Germline CDR1 reads LNHDA; CDR2 reads SQIVND (reference sequence). The clonotype was recovered from a middle-aged woman with acute or convalescent COVID-19. What was sequenced was peripheral blood. The chain is built from TRBV19 and TRBJ1-5, with 8 bases matching TRBD1. Here the CDR3 DNA reads TGTGCCAGTAGTCCTGAAGGGACAGGCAGTCAGCCCCAGCATTTT. This gives the protein CASSPEGTGSQPQHF. Together with reference TRBV19 and TRBJ1-5, the CDR3 gives the full variable domain: DGGITQSPKYLFRKEGQNVTLSCEQNLNHDAMYWYRQDPGQGLRLIYYSQIVNDFQKGDIAEGYSVSREKKESFPLTVTSAQKNPTAFYLCASSPEGTGSQPQHFGDGTRLSIL.